This T cell receptor beta chain is drawn from a study of Graves' ophthalmopathy and Graves' hyperthyroidism. Background on the study: At initial diagnosis, peripheral blood was obtained, and this preceded any treatment.

As the template, RNA transcripts were used to amplify TCR beta CDR3 regions. The first round was an RT-PCR with HTBI primers, and the second round was a multiplex PCR. TCRdb ran MiXCR on the multiplex PCR reads and lists one entry per CDR3 protein. This table has roughly 500,000 distinct CDR3 sequences, under 15% appearing once. In this cohort, patients with other autoimmune diseases, uncontrolled infections, pregnancy or lactation were excluded. Someone took the PBMCs out of more than 9 ml of fresh peripheral blood. This clonotype appeared many times. Between the trimmed V and J ends, which lost 6 bases and 0 bases, there was a span of 20 bases. The CDR3 covers 17 residues. The germline gives CDR1 LNHDA, CDR2 SQIVND (reference sequence).

The source is a woman between 25 and 40 years old with Graves' ophthalmopathy. Material: blood. V is TRBV19 and J is TRBJ1-1; tentatively, D is TRBD1 (5 bases). In DNA form, the CDR3 reads TGTGCCAGTAGGCCACAGGCTGCGGGGGTAATGAACACTGAAGCTTTCTTT. Translating it yields CASRPQAAGVMNTEAFF.